These 29 T cell receptor beta chains originate from one sample sequenced in a study of early T cells in non-severe SARS-CoV-2 infection. TCRdb called the 5' RACE reads again in MiXCR, with one record for every CDR3 protein. In the table there are about 83,000 distinct CDR3 sequences, about 10% of which are singletons. The sequencing used whole blood, collected at baseline. The receptors originated from an adult who was a healthcare worker with PCR-confirmed SARS-CoV-2 infection or an uninfected control (not recorded which).

V is TRBV4-2 and J is TRBJ2-3; possibly TRBD2 for D (6 bases). The V end was cut by 6 bases, the J end by 6 bases, with 10 bases between. This CDR3 is 12 amino acids long. Germline CDR1 reads LGHNA; CDR2 reads YNFKEQ. The CDR3 region is CASRGTLDTQYF. DNA of the CDR3: TGTGCCAGCAGGGGGACTTTGGATACGCAGTATTTT.

This clonotype has only a few counts. The CDR3 reads CASKTANTGELFF. As DNA, the CDR3 is TGTGCCAGCAAGACAGCGAACACCGGGGAGCTGTTTTTT. The chain has TRBV6-1 and TRBJ2-2, with D possibly being TRBD1 (5 bases). The V gene lost 7 bases and the J gene lost 0 bases, with 6 bases spanning the gap. Germline V CDR1 and CDR2: MNHNS, SASEGT. The CDR3 totals 13 residues.

The V call is TRBV9, the J call TRBJ2-2; D perhaps matches TRBD2 (5 bases). Deletions cut 0 bases from V and 5 bases from J, with 17 bases between. The CDR3 consists of 17 residues. CDR1 SGDLS and CDR2 YYNGEE come from the germline V gene. This CDR3 is CASSVEVGVSSTGELFF. CDR3 DNA sequence: TGTGCCAGCAGCGTAGAGGTGGGAGTGAGCTCGACCGGGGAGCTGTTTTTT. Full variable domain (missing parts from reference TRBV9 and TRBJ2-2): DSGVTQTPKHLITATGQRVTLRCSPRSGDLSVYWYQQSLDQGLQFLIQYYNGEERAKGNILERFSAQQFPDLHSELNLSSLELGDSALYFCASSVEVGVSSTGELFFGEGSRLTVL.

This clonotype was seen at least ten times. The V gene is TRBV28, the J gene TRBJ1-1; D not certain. The CDR3 is 15 residues long. CDR1 and CDR2 from the germline V gene are MDHEN and SYDVKM. Trimming shortened V by 3 bases and J by 6 bases, and 17 bases separated the two germline ends. The CDR3 here is CASSLGIGEGSEAFF. CDR3 coding DNA: TGTGCCAGCAGTTTGGGAATCGGGGAGGGTTCTGAAGCTTTCTTT. Drawing the rest from reference TRBV28 and TRBJ1-1, the complete variable domain is DVKVTQSSRYLVKRTGEKVFLECVQDMDHENMFWYRQDPGLGLRLIYFSYDVKMKEKGDIPEGYSVSREKKERFSLILESASTNQTSMYLCASSLGIGEGSEAFFGQGTRLTVV.

This chain uses TRBV4-1 with TRBJ2-6; D call uncertain. Germline CDR1 is MGHRA and CDR2 is YSYEKL. V lost 3 bases to trimming and J lost 2 bases, with 5 bases between them. This CDR3 contains 14 residues. The CDR3 is CASSQDTGANVLTF. CDR3 DNA: TGCGCCAGCAGCCAGGATACTGGGGCCAACGTCCTGACTTTC.

The table lists this clonotype with many counts. V and J are TRBV4-1 and TRBJ2-3, with D unresolved. The V end was cut by 1 base, the J end by 5 bases, with 19 bases between. CDR3 length: 17 residues. The germline V gene encodes CDR1 MGHRA and CDR2 YSYEKL. For the CDR3, the DNA is TGCGCCAGCAGCCAAGTTCCCTGGGGAAATCCAGGAGATACGCAGTATTTT. Translated, it gives CASSQVPWGNPGDTQYF.

The chain combines TRBV10-3 with TRBJ1-2, with D possibly TRBD1 on 5 matching bases. The germline V and J ends were trimmed by 7 bases and 3 bases, with 12 bases remaining between them. The V gene's germline CDR1 is ENHRY and CDR2 SYGVKD. The CDR3 loop spans 13 amino acids. The CDR3 bases are TGTGCCATCAAGCTGACAGATGACTATGGCTACACCTTC. The encoded protein is CAIKLTDDYGYTF.

As regards this clonotype: This may come from a read error, since a much larger clone is one base off. V usage is TRBV2 and J usage is TRBJ2-2; D possibly uses TRBD1 or TRBD2 (5 bases each). The V gene's germline CDR1 is SNHLY and CDR2 FYNNEI. The V gene lost 6 bases and the J gene lost 9 bases, with 14 bases spanning the gap. The CDR3 loop spans 13 amino acids. This CDR3 is CASRADGTRELFF. The CDR3 DNA is TGTGCCAGCAGAGCGGATGGGACCAGGGAGCTGTTTTTT.

This clonotype appeared many times. CDR3 loop: CASSLVGSKQETQYF. CDR3 DNA sequence: TGTGCCAGCAGCTTAGTCGGCAGCAAGCAAGAGACCCAGTACTTC. J is TRBJ2-5 and V is TRBV7-9, with D unclear. V shed 1 base and J shed 2 bases, with 11 bases lying between them. In germline, CDR1 is SEHNR, CDR2 FQNEAQ (reference sequence). This CDR3 contains 15 residues.

In its sample, this clonotype was seen a few times. The CDR3, as DNA: TGTGCCAGCAGTCCCGCTAGCGGATATTACAATGAGCAGTTCTTC. Protein sequence: CASSPASGYYNEQFF. The chain couples TRBV28 to TRBJ2-1; the match to TRBD2 covers 7 bases. The CDR3 consists of 15 residues. The trim removed 5 bases at V and 4 bases at J, leaving 8 bases unmatched. Germline CDR1 is MDHEN and CDR2 is SYDVKM.

This clonotype was recorded many times. CDR3 amino acids: CASSLDPASGPYEQYF. DNA for the CDR3: TGTGCCAGCAGCTTAGATCCGGCTAGCGGGCCCTACGAGCAGTACTTC. The genes are TRBV7-8 and TRBJ2-7; 8 nucleotides agree with TRBD2. J gave up 2 bases and V 1 base, and 7 bases lay outside the gene matches. The CDR3 loop spans 16 amino acids. CDR1 and CDR2 (germline): SGHVS, FQNEAQ.

This clonotype was seen many times. The genes are TRBV7-9 and TRBJ1-6, with TRBD1 as a possible D gene (5 bases). CDR3 size: 14 residues. Germline values: CDR1 SEHNR, CDR2 FQNEAQ (reference sequence). Trimming took 5 bases from V and 7 from J, leaving 12 bases between them. The CDR3 DNA sequence: TGTGCCAGCAGCCTGACACAGGAGAATTCACCCCTCCACTTT. It codes for CASSLTQENSPLHF.

The V call is TRBV28, the J call TRBJ1-2, with D possibly matching TRBD1 (5 bases). The V gene lost 8 bases and the J gene lost 1 base, with 14 bases spanning the gap. CDR1 MDHEN and CDR2 SYDVKM come from the germline V gene. There are 14 residues in the CDR3. Written as DNA, the CDR3 is TGTGCCAGCCACGACAGTCTCTATAACTATGGCTACACCTTC. As protein: CASHDSLYNYGYTF.

The chain couples TRBV2 to TRBJ2-4; possible D gene TRBD1, 6 bases. The CDR3 loop spans 15 amino acids. Germline CDR1 reads SNHLY; CDR2 reads FYNNEI. V was cut by 1 base and J by 1 base, with 8 bases left in between. The CDR3 DNA reads TGTGCCAGCAGTGAAGAAACAGGGGCCAAAAACATTCAGTACTTC. It translates to CASSEETGAKNIQYF. Combining the CDR3 with reference TRBV2 and TRBJ2-4 gives the whole variable domain EPEVTQTPSHQVTQMGQEVILRCVPISNHLYFYWYRQILGQKVEFLVSFYNNEISEKSEIFDDQFSVERPDGSNFTLKIRSTKLEDSAMYFCASSEETGAKNIQYFGAGTRLSVL.

This clonotype was seen at least ten times. The chain employs TRBV18 and TRBJ2-1; 12 positions agree with TRBD2. The CDR3 loop spans 18 amino acids. In germline, CDR1 is KGHSH, CDR2 LQKENI. Trimming cost V 3 bases and J 6 bases; bases outside gene matches: 12. The CDR3 sequence: CASSPIMTTSGRINEQFF. CDR3 coding DNA: TGTGCCAGCTCACCCATTATGACAACTAGCGGGAGGATCAATGAGCAGTTCTTC.

This clonotype was picked up a small number of times. This chain uses TRBV6-1 with TRBJ1-5, with D tentatively TRBD1 (6 bases). V was pared by 2 bases and J by 6 bases, with 14 bases between. This CDR3 contains 15 residues. Germline CDR1 and CDR2: MNHNS and SASEGT. The CDR3 is CASSELVQGGQPQHF. CDR3 sequence (DNA): TGTGCCAGCAGTGAATTGGTACAGGGCGGTCAGCCCCAGCATTTT.

The table lists this clonotype with many counts. V is TRBV20-1 and J is TRBJ1-1; no definite D call. The germline V gene has CDR1 DFQATT and CDR2 SNEGSKA (reference sequence). The CDR3 has 14 amino acids. The ends were cut back, 4 bases at V and 4 bases at J, with 16 bases in the middle. CDR3 DNA: TGCAGTGCTATCGTTCCCCTAGGATCCACTGAAGCTTTCTTT. Residues: CSAIVPLGSTEAFF.

This clonotype was picked up many times. The chain employs TRBV19 and TRBJ1-5; no definite D call. Germline CDR1 reads LNHDA; CDR2 reads SQIVND (reference sequence). The CDR3 sequence is 14 residues long. Trimming pared 5 bases from V and 0 bases from J, leaving 8 bases between. The CDR3 reads CASSPSDSNQPQHF. The CDR3, as DNA: TGTGCCAGTAGTCCCTCCGATAGCAATCAGCCCCAGCATTTT.

There are many counts of this clonotype. The chain is built from TRBV20-1 and TRBJ2-2; TRBD1 matches 10 bases. J lost 6 bases, V lost 6 bases, and 13 bases had no gene match. In germline, CDR1 is DFQATT, CDR2 SNEGSKA (reference sequence). There are 16 residues in the CDR3. CDR3 residues: CSARPPGQGMAGELFF. The DNA for the CDR3 is TGCAGTGCACGCCCCCCGGGACAGGGGATGGCCGGGGAGCTGTTTTTT.

This clonotype was counted ten times or more. This chain connects TRBV7-8 to TRBJ1-2; no clear D. The CDR3 consists of 12 residues. CDR1 and CDR2 from the germline V gene are SGHVS and FQNEAQ. V lost 1 base and J lost 6, with 6 bases in between. The CDR3 coding sequence is TGTGCCAGCAGCTTAGTTGGGGATGGCTACACCTTC. This codes for CASSLVGDGYTF.

This chain joins TRBV3-1 and TRBJ2-5; 7 positions agree with TRBD2. Germline lookup yields CDR1 LGHDT and CDR2 YNNKEL (reference sequence). Trimming removed 4 bases from V and 5 bases from J; junction bases left unmatched: 10. The CDR3 runs to 15 residues. CDR3 DNA: TGTGCCAGCAGCCCCTTGCCCACTAGCGCCGAGACCCAGTACTTC. As protein: CASSPLPTSAETQYF.

This clonotype has just a few counts. The genes are TRBV24-1 and TRBJ2-3; unclear D gene. V lost 5 bases and J 4 bases, leaving 15 bases between the germline ends. The CDR3 covers 15 residues. The germline V gene encodes CDR1 KGHDR and CDR2 SFDVKD. The CDR3 reads CATSGVYSTADTQYF. CDR3 bases: TGTGCCACCAGTGGCGTCTACTCCACAGCAGATACGCAGTATTTT.

At least ten counts were recorded for this clonotype. V gene TRBV14 combines with J gene TRBJ2-1, with D perhaps matching TRBD2 (6 bases). Germline V gene lookup returns CDR1 SGHDN and CDR2 FVKESK. The CDR3 runs 17 residues. V lost 1 base to trimming and J lost 3 bases, with 16 bases between them. The chain's CDR3 is CASSQVRGGSIYNEQFF. CDR3 DNA: TGTGCCAGCAGCCAAGTCCGAGGAGGGTCCATCTACAATGAGCAGTTCTTC.

The table lists this clonotype with many counts. The CDR3 DNA follows: TGTGCAAGTCGCCTGTCTAGAGGGACGTCTGGAAACACCATATATTTT. It codes for CASRLSRGTSGNTIYF. This chain links TRBV12-2 with TRBJ1-3. TRBV12-2 is deemed a pseudogene. The CDR3 has 16 residues.

This chain uses TRBV28 with TRBJ2-3; the D call may be TRBD1 or TRBD2 (5 bases each). Germline V gene lookup returns CDR1 MDHEN and CDR2 SYDVKM. This CDR3 has 13 residues. Trimming took off 7 bases at V and 2 bases at J, with 10 bases between the two ends. In DNA form, the CDR3 reads TGTGCCAGCAAGGCAGGGACCACAGATACGCAGTATTTT. Amino acid sequence: CASKAGTTDTQYF.

The table lists this clonotype with a few counts. The chain couples TRBV19 to TRBJ2-2, with D perhaps matching TRBD1 (5 bases). V lost 2 bases and J lost 4, with 14 bases in between. From germline, CDR1 is LNHDA and CDR2 SQIVND (reference sequence). The CDR3 is 16 amino acids. The CDR3 region has the DNA TGTGCCAGTAGTATATCTGGGGCTGGGGCCACCGGGGAGCTGTTTTTT. Amino acids: CASSISGAGATGELFF.

This clonotype was observed at least ten times. CDR3 amino acids: CASSLRPGTEAFF. The DNA of the CDR3 is TGTGCCAGCAGTTTGAGGCCGGGCACTGAAGCTTTCTTT. The chain has TRBV12-3 or TRBV12-4 and TRBJ1-1; D not certain. V lost 3 bases and J lost 4, with 9 bases in between. CDR3 length: 13 amino acids.

This clonotype has a handful of counts. The chain is built from TRBV2 and TRBJ1-1; 7 bases align to TRBD1. The CDR3 spans 13 residues. Germline V gene sequence: CDR1 SNHLY, CDR2 FYNNEI. The ends lost 10 bases at V and 10 bases at J; junction bases unmatched: 15. The CDR3 sequence is CATRRADRPGAFF. The CDR3 DNA reads TGTGCCACCAGAAGGGCGGACAGGCCGGGAGCTTTCTTT.

This clonotype came up many times. This chain joins TRBV27 and TRBJ2-7, with 8 positions matching TRBD2. CDR1 and CDR2 from the germline V gene are MNHEY and SMNVEV (reference sequence). This CDR3 region has 15 residues. V dropped 3 bases and J dropped 1; count of bases not matched to a gene: 5. CDR3 region: CASSFGLAGSYEQYF. In nucleotides, the CDR3 is TGTGCCAGCAGTTTTGGGCTAGCGGGTTCCTACGAGCAGTACTTC.